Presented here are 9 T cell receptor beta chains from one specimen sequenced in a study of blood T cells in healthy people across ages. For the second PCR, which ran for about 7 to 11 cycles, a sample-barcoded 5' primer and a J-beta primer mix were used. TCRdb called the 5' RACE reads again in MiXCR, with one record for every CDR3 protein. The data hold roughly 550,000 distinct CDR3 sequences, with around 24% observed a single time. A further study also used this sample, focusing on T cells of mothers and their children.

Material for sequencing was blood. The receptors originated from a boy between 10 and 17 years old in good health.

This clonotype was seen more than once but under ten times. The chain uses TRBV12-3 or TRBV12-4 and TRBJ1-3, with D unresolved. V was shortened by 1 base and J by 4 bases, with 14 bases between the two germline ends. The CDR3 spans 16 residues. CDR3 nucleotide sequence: TGTGCCAGCAGTTTAGGGCCGACTGTGGGGGGAAACACCATATATTTT. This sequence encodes CASSLGPTVGGNTIYF.

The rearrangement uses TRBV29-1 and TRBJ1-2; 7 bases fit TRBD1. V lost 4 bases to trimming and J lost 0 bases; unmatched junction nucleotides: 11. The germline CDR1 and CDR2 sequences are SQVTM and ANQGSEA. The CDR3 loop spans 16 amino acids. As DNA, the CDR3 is TGCAGCGTTGGGGCTGCCGGGACAGCAGCTAACTATGGCTACACCTTC. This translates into CSVGAAGTAANYGYTF.

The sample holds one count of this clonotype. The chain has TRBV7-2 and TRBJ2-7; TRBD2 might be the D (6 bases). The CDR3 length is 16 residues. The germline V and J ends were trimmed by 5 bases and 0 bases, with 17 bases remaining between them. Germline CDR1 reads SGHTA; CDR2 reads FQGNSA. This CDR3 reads CASSPLGGLNSYEQYF. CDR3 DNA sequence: TGTGCCAGCAGCCCCTTGGGGGGTTTGAACTCCTACGAGCAGTACTTC. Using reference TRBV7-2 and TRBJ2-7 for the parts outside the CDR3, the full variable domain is GAGVSQSPSNKVTEKGKDVELRCDPISGHTALYWYRQSLGQGLEFLIYFQGNSAPDKSGLPSDRFSAERTGGSVSTLTIQRTQQEDSAVYLCASSPLGGLNSYEQYFGPGTRLTVT.

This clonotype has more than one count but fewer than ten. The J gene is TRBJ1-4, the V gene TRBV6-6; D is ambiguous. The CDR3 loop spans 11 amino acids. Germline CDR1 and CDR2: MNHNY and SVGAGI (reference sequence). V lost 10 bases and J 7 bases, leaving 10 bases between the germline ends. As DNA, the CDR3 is TGTGCCACCGTCGCGGGTGAAAAACTGTTTTTT. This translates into CATVAGEKLFF.

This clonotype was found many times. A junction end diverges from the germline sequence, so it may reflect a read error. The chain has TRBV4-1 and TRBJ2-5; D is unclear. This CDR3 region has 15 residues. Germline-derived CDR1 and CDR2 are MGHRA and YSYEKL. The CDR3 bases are TGCGCCAGCACCCCCTCGACCCTCAACCAAGCGACCCAGTACTTC. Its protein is CASTPSTLNQATQYF.

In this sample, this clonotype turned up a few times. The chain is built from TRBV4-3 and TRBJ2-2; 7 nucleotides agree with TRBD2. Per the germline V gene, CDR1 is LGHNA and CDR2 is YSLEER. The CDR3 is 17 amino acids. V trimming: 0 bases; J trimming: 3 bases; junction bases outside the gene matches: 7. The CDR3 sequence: CASSQEGERGYTGELFF. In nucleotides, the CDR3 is TGCGCCAGCAGCCAAGAAGGGGAGCGGGGCTACACCGGGGAGCTGTTTTTT.

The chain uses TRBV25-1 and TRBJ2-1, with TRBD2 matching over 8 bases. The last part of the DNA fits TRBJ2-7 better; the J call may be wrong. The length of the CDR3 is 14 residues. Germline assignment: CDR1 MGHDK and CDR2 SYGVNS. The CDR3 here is CASSEGTSSYEQYF. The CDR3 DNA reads TGTGCCAGCAGTGAAGGGACTAGCTCCTACGAGCAGTACTTC.

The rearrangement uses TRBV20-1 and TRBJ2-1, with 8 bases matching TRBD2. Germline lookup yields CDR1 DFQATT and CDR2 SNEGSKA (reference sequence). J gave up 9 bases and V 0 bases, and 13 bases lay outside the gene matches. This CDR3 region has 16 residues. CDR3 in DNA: TGCAGTGCTAGAGATTACGAACTAGCGGAATACCTTGAGCAGTTCTTC. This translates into CSARDYELAEYLEQFF.

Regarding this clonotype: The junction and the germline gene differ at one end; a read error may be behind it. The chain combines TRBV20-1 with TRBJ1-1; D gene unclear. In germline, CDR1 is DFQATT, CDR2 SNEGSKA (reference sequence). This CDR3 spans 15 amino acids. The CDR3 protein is CSAGDAAGLGTEAFF. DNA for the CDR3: TGCAGTGCTGGAGATGCGGCAGGACTGGGCACTGAAGCTTTCTTT.